The 21 T cell receptor beta chains given below trace back to one sample, sequenced in a study of CD4 and CD8 cells across lung adenocarcinoma regions. TCRdb analysed the PCR reads with MiXCR anew, one entry per CDR3 protein. The table lists approximately 24,000 distinct CDR3 sequences, less than 60% of them singletons. The specimen was CD8+ T cells from the center of a lung tumor. Receptors were obtained from a male donor with lung adenocarcinoma. The CD4 and CD8 labels of this study may be unreliable.

CDR3 protein: CASIFPRGRIATDTQYF. DNA for the CDR3: TGTGCCAGCATATTCCCCAGGGGGAGAATAGCCACAGACACGCAGTACTTC. The genes are TRBV6-1 and TRBJ2-4; TRBD1 matches 7 bases. Losses at the gene ends were 7 bases for V and 13 bases for J; bases not matched to a gene: 25. CDR3 size: 17 residues. CDR1 and CDR2 (germline): MNHNS, SASEGT.

The chain carries TRBV6-1 and TRBJ2-3, with D possibly being TRBD1 (5 bases). V gave up 8 bases and J gave up 11 bases, with 26 bases separating them. The CDR3 covers 15 residues. Germline CDR1 is MNHNS and CDR2 is SASEGT. The CDR3 region is CASSKGLRAANMQYF. The CDR3 DNA is TGTGCCAGCTCCAAGGGGCTGCGAGCCGCAAATATGCAGTATTTT.

The rearrangement links TRBV25-1 to TRBJ1-2, with TRBD1 as a possible D gene (6 bases). V was pared by 1 base and J by 0 bases, with 9 bases between. Germline V gene data show CDR1 as MGHDK and CDR2 as SYGVNS. This CDR3 is 15 amino acids long. CDR3 nucleotide sequence: TGTGCCAGCAGTGAATCACAGGGAGCTAACTATGGCTACACCTTC. Encoded protein: CASSESQGANYGYTF.

This clonotype came up once. The chain joins TRBV6-5 to TRBJ1-1; unclear D gene. The CDR3 is 16 residues long. V lost 5 bases and J 0 bases, leaving 16 bases between the germline ends. Germline V gives CDR1 MNHEY, CDR2 SVGAGI. The chain's CDR3 is CASSNIWAGMNTEAFF. As DNA, the CDR3 is TGTGCCAGCAGTAACATCTGGGCGGGAATGAACACTGAAGCTTTCTTT.

This clonotype was observed at least ten times. A read error may explain this, as a much larger clone is one base away. The chain is built from TRBV6-1 and TRBJ2-1; TRBD2 is a possible D gene (5 bases). The end of the DNA is better explained by TRBJ2-7, so the J call may be wrong. CDR3 length: 15 residues. CDR1 is MNHNS and CDR2 is SASEGT in the germline V gene. The chain's CDR3 is CASSRTGSSYNEQYF. CDR3 DNA sequence: TGTGCCAGCAGTAGGACTGGTAGCTCCTACAATGAGCAGTACTTC.

The J gene is TRBJ2-3, the V gene TRBV7-2; 9 bases are a match to TRBD2. J lost 6 bases, V lost 6 bases, and 4 bases had no gene match. The length of the CDR3 is 13 residues. Germline V gene lookup returns CDR1 SGHTA and CDR2 FQGNSA. The CDR3 region has the DNA TGTGCCAGCAGTATAGCGGGAGCGGATACGCAGTATTTT. The encoded protein is CASSIAGADTQYF.

Turning to this clonotype: One junction end disagrees with the germline gene, perhaps due to a read error. The rearrangement joins TRBV6-1 to TRBJ2-4, with TRBD1 matching 7 bases. Germline loops: CDR1 MNHNS, CDR2 SASEGT. The CDR3 runs to 15 residues. The CDR3 protein is CASRPGTVYKNTQYF. The DNA of the CDR3 is TGTGCCAGCAGGCCCGGGACAGTATACAAAAACACTCAGTACTTC.

This clonotype was observed many times. The rearrangement joins TRBV12-3 or TRBV12-4 to TRBJ2-1, with no clear D. CDR3 length: 14 residues. Deletions cut 2 bases from V and 4 bases from J, with 9 bases between. CDR3 sequence: CASSLNKAYNEQFF. As DNA, the CDR3 is TGTGCCAGCAGTTTAAACAAGGCGTACAATGAGCAGTTCTTC.

The chain carries TRBV28 and TRBJ1-2, with 10 bases that match TRBD1. This CDR3 spans 12 amino acids. V lost 6 bases to trimming and J lost 8 bases; unmatched junction nucleotides: 3. Looked up from germline, CDR1 is MDHEN and CDR2 is SYDVKM. This CDR3 is CASRTGGGGYTF. The CDR3 DNA sequence: TGTGCCAGCAGGACAGGGGGCGGGGGCTACACCTTC.

This clonotype was observed at least ten times. CDR3 amino acids: CASSPRLAGTGELFF. CDR3 nucleotides: TGTGCCAGCAGCCCTCGTCTAGCGGGCACCGGGGAGCTGTTTTTT. The rearrangement uses TRBV7-2 and TRBJ2-2; 8 bases match TRBD2. J gave up 4 bases and V 5 bases, and 6 bases lay outside the gene matches. Germline CDR1 and CDR2: SGHTA and FQGNSA. There are 15 residues in the CDR3.

In the case of this clonotype: One junction end disagrees with the germline gene, perhaps due to a read error. V and J are TRBV6-1 and TRBJ2-2, with D tentatively TRBD1 (5 bases). This CDR3 region has 16 residues. Germline V gives CDR1 MNHNS, CDR2 SASEGT. The CDR3 nucleotides are TGTGCCAGCAGATCCACAGGAGAAGGATCCTACGGTGAGCAGTTTTTT. It yields the protein CASRSTGEGSYGEQFF.

The CDR3 DNA sequence: TGTGCCAGCAGCCAAAGGAAACTAGATACGCAGTATTTT. This codes for CASSQRKLDTQYF. The chain links TRBV4-2 to TRBJ2-3; D is undetermined. Germline V gene lookup returns CDR1 LGHNA and CDR2 YNFKEQ. The V and J ends lost 2 bases and 5 bases respectively, with 8 bases between them. This CDR3 region has 13 residues.

The V call is TRBV27, the J call TRBJ1-5, with 7 positions matching TRBD1. CDR3 length: 14 amino acids. Germline values: CDR1 MNHEY, CDR2 SMNVEV (reference sequence). V lost 5 bases to trimming and J lost 11 bases; unmatched junction nucleotides: 12. The CDR3 region has the DNA TGTGCCAGCAGTCAAACAGGGGCCCTAGGAGCCCAGCATTTT. Its protein is CASSQTGALGAQHF.

The chain carries TRBV15 and TRBJ2-1; the match to TRBD1 covers 7 bases. The J segment lost 9 bases and the V segment lost 0 bases, leaving 11 bases of the junction unmatched. CDR3 size: 16 residues. Germline V gives CDR1 LNHNV, CDR2 YYDKDF (reference sequence). The CDR3 region is CATSRDPGQSGFEQFF. DNA of the CDR3: TGTGCCACCAGCAGAGACCCGGGACAGTCGGGATTTGAGCAGTTCTTC. The full variable domain, completed using reference TRBV15 and TRBJ2-1, is DAMVIQNPRYQVTQFGKPVTLSCSQTLNHNVMYWYQQKSSQAPKLLFHYYDKDFNNEADTPDNFQSRRPNTSFCFLDIRSPGLGDTAMYLCATSRDPGQSGFEQFFGPGTRLTVL.

At least ten counts were recorded for this clonotype. This sequence joins TRBV4-2 and TRBJ2-7; D is ambiguous. CDR3 length: 15 amino acids. V lost 0 bases, J lost 6 bases, and 15 bases lay in between. Looked up from germline, CDR1 is LGHNA and CDR2 is YNFKEQ. The CDR3 region is CASSQDASGKREQYF. CDR3 in DNA: TGTGCCAGCAGCCAAGATGCGTCAGGTAAACGCGAGCAGTACTTC.

This clonotype was recorded many times. The chain couples TRBV5-4 to TRBJ2-1; tentatively, D is TRBD1 (6 bases). Between the trimmed V and J ends, which lost 3 bases and 6 bases, there was a span of 19 bases. The CDR3 extends over 16 amino acids. CDR1 is SGHNT and CDR2 is YYREEE in the germline V gene (reference sequence). CDR3 sequence: CASSSWTLVGANEQFF. CDR3 DNA sequence: TGTGCCAGCAGCTCCTGGACACTTGTGGGGGCCAATGAGCAGTTCTTC.

This clonotype was seen more than once but under ten times. The rearrangement links TRBV12-3 or TRBV12-4 to TRBJ2-1; TRBD1 might be the D (6 bases). The J call may be mistaken, given a closer DNA end match to TRBJ2-7. This CDR3 has 13 residues. Here the CDR3 reads CASRPGHLREQYF. The CDR3 nucleotides read TGTGCCAGCAGGCCGGGACACTTGAGGGAGCAGTACTTC.

Of note for this clonotype: Germline and junction disagree at one end, which may indicate a read error. The rearrangement joins TRBV10-1 to TRBJ2-4; 9 positions match TRBD2. Germline V gene data show CDR1 as WNHNN and CDR2 as SYGVQD (reference sequence). The CDR3 totals 17 residues. Here the CDR3 reads CASSEGSSGIGTDIQYF. DNA for the CDR3: TGCGCCAGCAGTGAAGGATCTAGCGGGATTGGGACAGATATTCAGTACTTT.

This chain connects TRBV6-1 to TRBJ2-5; unclear D gene. The CDR3 is 13 amino acids. Trimming took 1 base from V and 5 from J, leaving 8 bases between them. CDR1 is MNHNS and CDR2 is SASEGT in the germline V gene. As DNA, the CDR3 is TGTGCCAGCAGTGAAGTTCGGTGGGAGACCCAGTACTTC. This translates into CASSEVRWETQYF.

For this clonotype: A much more abundant neighbour one base away suggests this may be a read error. The gene calls are TRBV27 and TRBJ2-1; TRBD2 matches at 11 bases. The ends lost 3 bases at V and 10 bases at J; junction bases unmatched: 11. CDR3 length: 16 residues. Germline lookup yields CDR1 MNHEY and CDR2 SMNVEV (reference sequence). For the CDR3, the DNA is TGTGCCAGCAGTTTTTTAGCGGGAGGGCCGACCTACGAGCAGTTCTTC. Its translation is CASSFLAGGPTYEQFF.

This clonotype was recorded once. The chain employs TRBV10-1 and TRBJ2-3; a weak D match, TRBD2 (6 bases). Judging by the DNA end, TRBJ2-7 fits better; the J call may be wrong. CDR3 length: 16 residues. Per the germline V gene, CDR1 is WNHNN and CDR2 is SYGVQD (reference sequence). CDR3 coding DNA: TGCGCCAGCAGTGGCCGGGGCCTCGGGAGCGCAAATACGCAGTACTTC. The encoded protein is CASSGRGLGSANTQYF.